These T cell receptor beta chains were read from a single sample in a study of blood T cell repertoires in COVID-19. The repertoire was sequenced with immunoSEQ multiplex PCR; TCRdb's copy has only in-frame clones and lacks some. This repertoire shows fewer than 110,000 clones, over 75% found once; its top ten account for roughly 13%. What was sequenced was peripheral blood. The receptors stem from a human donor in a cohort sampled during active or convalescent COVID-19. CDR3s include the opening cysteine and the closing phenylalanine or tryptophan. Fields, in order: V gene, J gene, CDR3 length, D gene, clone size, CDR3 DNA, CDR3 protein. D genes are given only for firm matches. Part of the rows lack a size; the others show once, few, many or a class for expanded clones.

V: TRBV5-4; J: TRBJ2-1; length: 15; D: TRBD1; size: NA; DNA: TGTGCCAGCAGCCCATGGACAGGGGCTCGAAATGAGCAGTTCTTC; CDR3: CASSPWTGARNEQFF
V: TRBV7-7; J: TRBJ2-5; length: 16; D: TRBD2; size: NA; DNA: TGTGCTAGCAGCTTAAGAGGAGCGGGGCACCAAGAGACCCAGTACTTC; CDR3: CASSLRGAGHQETQYF
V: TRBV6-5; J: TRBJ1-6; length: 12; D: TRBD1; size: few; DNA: TGTGCCAGCGGGGACAGGAATTCACCCCTCCACTTT; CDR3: CASGDRNSPLHF
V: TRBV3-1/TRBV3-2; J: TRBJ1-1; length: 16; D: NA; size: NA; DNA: TGTGCCAGCAGCCTCTTAACTAAGGGGGGAGGGACTGAAGCTTTCTTT; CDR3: CASSLLTKGGGTEAFF
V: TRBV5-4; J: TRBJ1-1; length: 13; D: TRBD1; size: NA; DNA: TGTGCCAGCAGCTTCACAGGGGACACTGAAGCTTTCTTT; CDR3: CASSFTGDTEAFF
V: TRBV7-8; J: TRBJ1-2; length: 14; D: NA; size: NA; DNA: TGTGCCAGCAGCTTAGAAGCCCGTAACTATGGCTACACCTTC; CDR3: CASSLEARNYGYTF
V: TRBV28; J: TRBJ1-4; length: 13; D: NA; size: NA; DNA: TGTGCCATCAGGGACTCCACTAATGAAAAACTGTTTTTT; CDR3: CAIRDSTNEKLFF
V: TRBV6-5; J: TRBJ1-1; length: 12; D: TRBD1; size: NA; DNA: TGTGCCAGCAGTATACAGGGGACTGAAGCTTTCTTT; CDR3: CASSIQGTEAFF
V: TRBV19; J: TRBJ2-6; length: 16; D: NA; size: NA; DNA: TGTGCCAGTAGTAAACCCACAGGGTATGGGGCCAACGTCCTGACTTTC; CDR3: CASSKPTGYGANVLTF
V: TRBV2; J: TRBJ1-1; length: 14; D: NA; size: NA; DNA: TGTGCCAGCAAGATCGGACAGACGAACACTGAAGCTTTCTTT; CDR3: CASKIGQTNTEAFF
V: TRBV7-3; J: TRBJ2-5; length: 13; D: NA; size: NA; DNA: TGTGCCAGCAGCTTAAACAGTGGCGAGACCCAGTACTTC; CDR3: CASSLNSGETQYF
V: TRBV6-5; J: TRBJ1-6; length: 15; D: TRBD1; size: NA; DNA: TGTGCCAGCAGGCAGGAGAGGGGGCTTAATTCACCCCTCCACTTT; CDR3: CASRQERGLNSPLHF
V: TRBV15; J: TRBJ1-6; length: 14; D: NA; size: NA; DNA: TGTGCCACCAGCAGAGATGGCATTGATTCACCCCTCCACTTT; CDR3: CATSRDGIDSPLHF
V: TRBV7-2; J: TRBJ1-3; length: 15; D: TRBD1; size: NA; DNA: TGTGCCAGCAGCATGGGACAGACCTATAGAAACACCATATATTTT; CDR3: CASSMGQTYRNTIYF